This T cell receptor beta chain was found in a study of blood T cell repertoires in COVID-19. Across the whole study: Material from acute and convalescent COVID-19 was sourced from the United States, Italy and Spain.

Authors' processing steps: Amplification of reference gene primers was used by the study to estimate nucleated cell counts. Clones were read by immunoSEQ multiplex PCR, and TCRdb kept only the in-frame ones, dropping some. The V and J calls and the clone size are those of that table, but D and trimming were determined from the DNA. The table lists around 200,000 clones, more than 65% of them singletons, with under 3% in the top ten. CDR1 and CDR2 (germline): SGHDN, FVKESK. This CDR3 is built from 15 residues. Trimming cost V 0 bases and J 2 bases, with 10 bases left between them. The J gene is TRBJ1-2, the V gene TRBV14; TRBD1 is a possible D gene (5 bases). The origin of this receptor is a human donor with acute or convalescent COVID-19. The donor label of this sample is uncertain. Sequencing was carried out using peripheral blood. CDR3 bases: TGTGCCAGCAGCCAAGATCCCAGGGAAAACTATGGCTACACCTTC. It yields the protein CASSQDPRENYGYTF. The full variable domain, completed using reference TRBV14 and TRBJ1-2, is EAGVTQFPSHSVIEKGQTVTLRCDPISGHDNLYWYRRVMGKEIKFLLHFVKESKQDESGMPNNRFLAERTGGTYSTLKVQPAELEDSGVYFCASSQDPRENYGYTFGSGTRLTVV.